This T cell receptor (beta chain) was obtained from a study of CD8+CD57+ T cells in acquired aplastic anemia. Study in general: Yields of DNA that came from sorted CD4+ and CD8+ cells averaged approximately 3.2 ug.

The germline CDR1 and CDR2 sequences are SNHLY and FYNNEI. The trim removed 5 bases at V and 13 bases at J, leaving 13 bases unmatched. The CDR3 length is 15 residues. Patients included in sequencing had previously demonstrated CD8+CD57+ cell expansion by flow cytometry. The template used for profiling TCR beta VDJ and CDR3 was genomic DNA. Each CDR3 protein is one row after TCRdb ran MiXCR on the reads. The sample consists of some 150,000 distinct CDR3 sequences, 70% to 75% of them appearing once. V gene TRBV2 combines with J gene TRBJ1-6, with 8 bases that match TRBD1. The source material was sorted CD4+, CD8+, or CD8+CD57+ T cells (not recorded which) from PBMCs. The receptor was isolated from a human donor with aplastic anemia. CDR3 bases: TGTGCCAGCAGTTTCGGGCTAGGGACAGGCTACCCCCTCCACTTT. It codes for CASSFGLGTGYPLHF.